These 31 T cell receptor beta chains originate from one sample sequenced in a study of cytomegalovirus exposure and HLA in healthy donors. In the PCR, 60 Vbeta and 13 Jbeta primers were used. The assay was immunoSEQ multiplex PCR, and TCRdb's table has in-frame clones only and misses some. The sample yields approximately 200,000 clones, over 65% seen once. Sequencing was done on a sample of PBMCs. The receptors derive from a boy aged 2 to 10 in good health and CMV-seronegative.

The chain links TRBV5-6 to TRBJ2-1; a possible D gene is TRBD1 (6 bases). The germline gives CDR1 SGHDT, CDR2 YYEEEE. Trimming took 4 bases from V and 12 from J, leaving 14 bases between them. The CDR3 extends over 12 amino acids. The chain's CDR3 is CASSLGQSTQFF. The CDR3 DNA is TGTGCCAGCAGCCTAGGACAGTCGACGCAGTTCTTC.

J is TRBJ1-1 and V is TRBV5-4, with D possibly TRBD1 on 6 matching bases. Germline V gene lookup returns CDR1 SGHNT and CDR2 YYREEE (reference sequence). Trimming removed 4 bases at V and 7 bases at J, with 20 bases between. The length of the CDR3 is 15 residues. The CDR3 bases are TGTGCCAGCAGCCCGAAGGTGACAGGAAGCAATGAAGCTTTCTTT. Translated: CASSPKVTGSNEAFF.

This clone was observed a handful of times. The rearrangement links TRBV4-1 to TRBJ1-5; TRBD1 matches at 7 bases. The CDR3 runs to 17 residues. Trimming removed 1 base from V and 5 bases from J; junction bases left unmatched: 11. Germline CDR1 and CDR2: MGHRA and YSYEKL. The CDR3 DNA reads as TGCGCCAGCAGCCAAGGAAGACAGGGACCTCGTCATCAGCCCCAGCATTTT. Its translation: CASSQGRQGPRHQPQHF.

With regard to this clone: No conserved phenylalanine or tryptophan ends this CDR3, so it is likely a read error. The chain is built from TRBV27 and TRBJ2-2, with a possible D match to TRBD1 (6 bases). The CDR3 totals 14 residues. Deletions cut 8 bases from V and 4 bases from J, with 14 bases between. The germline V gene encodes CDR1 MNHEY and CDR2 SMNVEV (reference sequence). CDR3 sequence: CASGWGRSTGELFS. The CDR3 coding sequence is TGTGCCAGCGGGTGGGGGCGGTCCACCGGGGAGCTGTTTTCT.

The DNA of the CDR3 is TGTGCCAGCAGGGGACAGGGTGTAACCGGGGAGCTGTTTTTT. It is translated as CASRGQGVTGELFF. The chain joins TRBV2 to TRBJ2-2; 9 nucleotides align to TRBD1. Germline CDR1 is SNHLY and CDR2 is FYNNEI. This CDR3 has 14 residues. V dropped 6 bases and J dropped 5; count of bases not matched to a gene: 4. Complete variable domain (other parts from reference TRBV2 and TRBJ2-2): EPEVTQTPSHQVTQMGQEVILRCVPISNHLYFYWYRQILGQKVEFLVSFYNNEISEKSEIFDDQFSVERPDGSNFTLKIRSTKLEDSAMYFCASRGQGVTGELFFGEGSRLTVL.

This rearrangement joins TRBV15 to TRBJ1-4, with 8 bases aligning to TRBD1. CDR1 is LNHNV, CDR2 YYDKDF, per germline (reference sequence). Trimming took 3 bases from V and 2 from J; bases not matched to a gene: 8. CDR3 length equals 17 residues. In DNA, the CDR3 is TGTGCCACCAGCAGGCGTGCAGGGGGCAGGACTAATGAAAAACTGTTTTTT. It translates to CATSRRAGGRTNEKLFF.

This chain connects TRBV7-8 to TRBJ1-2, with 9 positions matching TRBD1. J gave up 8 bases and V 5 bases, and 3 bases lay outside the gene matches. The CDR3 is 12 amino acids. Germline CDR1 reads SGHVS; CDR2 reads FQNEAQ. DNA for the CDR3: TGTGCCAGCAGCCGGGACAGGGTAGGCTACACCTTC. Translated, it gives CASSRDRVGYTF.

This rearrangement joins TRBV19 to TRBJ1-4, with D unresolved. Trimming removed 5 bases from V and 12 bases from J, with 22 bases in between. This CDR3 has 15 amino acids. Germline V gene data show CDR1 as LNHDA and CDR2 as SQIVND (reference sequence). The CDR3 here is CASSAPVENTGELFF. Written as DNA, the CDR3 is TGTGCCAGTAGTGCCCCCGTGGAGAATACCGGAGAACTGTTTTTT.

CDR3 nucleotide sequence: TGTGCCAGCAGTTTTTCAGGGGCCAATGAGCAGTTCTTC. It translates to CASSFSGANEQFF. The chain carries TRBV27 and TRBJ2-1; D is possibly TRBD1 (6 bases). The V and J ends lost 3 bases and 6 bases respectively, with 9 bases between them. Germline V lookup: CDR1 MNHEY, CDR2 SMNVEV (reference sequence). The CDR3 runs to 13 residues.

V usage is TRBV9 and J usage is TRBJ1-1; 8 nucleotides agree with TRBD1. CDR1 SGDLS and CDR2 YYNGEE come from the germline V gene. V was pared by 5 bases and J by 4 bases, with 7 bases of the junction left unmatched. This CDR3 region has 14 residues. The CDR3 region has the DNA TGTGCCAGCAGAAGGACAGGGATCGTCACTGAAGCTTTCTTT. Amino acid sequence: CASRRTGIVTEAFF.

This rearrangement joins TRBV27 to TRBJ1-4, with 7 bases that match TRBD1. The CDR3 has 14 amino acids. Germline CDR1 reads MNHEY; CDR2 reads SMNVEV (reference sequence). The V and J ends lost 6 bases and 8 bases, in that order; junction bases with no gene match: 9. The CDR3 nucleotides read TGTGCCAGCAGACCTGACAGGGTCGGGGAAAAACTGTTTTTT. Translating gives CASRPDRVGEKLFF.

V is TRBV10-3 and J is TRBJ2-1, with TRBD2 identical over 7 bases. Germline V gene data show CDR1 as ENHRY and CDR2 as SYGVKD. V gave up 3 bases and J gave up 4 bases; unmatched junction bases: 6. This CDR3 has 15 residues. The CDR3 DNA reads TGTGCCATCAGTGACCTGGCGGGGGTTTACAATGAGCAGTTCTTC. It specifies CAISDLAGVYNEQFF.

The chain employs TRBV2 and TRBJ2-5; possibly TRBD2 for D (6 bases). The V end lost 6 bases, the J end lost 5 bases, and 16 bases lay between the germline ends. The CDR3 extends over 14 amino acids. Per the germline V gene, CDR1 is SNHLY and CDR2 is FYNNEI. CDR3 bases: TGTGCCAGCAGCGCGGACCCAGGAGGGGAGACCCAGTACTTC. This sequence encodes CASSADPGGETQYF.

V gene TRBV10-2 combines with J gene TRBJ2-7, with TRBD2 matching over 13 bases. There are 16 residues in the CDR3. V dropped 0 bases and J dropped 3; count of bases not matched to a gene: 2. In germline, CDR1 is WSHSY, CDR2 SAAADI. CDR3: CASSESRTSGGYEQYF. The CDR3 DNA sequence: TGCGCCAGCAGTGAGTCGAGGACTAGCGGGGGCTACGAGCAGTACTTC.

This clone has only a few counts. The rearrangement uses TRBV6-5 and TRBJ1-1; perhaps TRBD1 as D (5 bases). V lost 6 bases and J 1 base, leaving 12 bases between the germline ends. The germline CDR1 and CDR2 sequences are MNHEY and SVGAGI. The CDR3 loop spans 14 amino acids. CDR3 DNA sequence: TGTGCCAGCAGCCACAGGATGGGGAACACTGAAGCTTTCTTT. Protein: CASSHRMGNTEAFF.

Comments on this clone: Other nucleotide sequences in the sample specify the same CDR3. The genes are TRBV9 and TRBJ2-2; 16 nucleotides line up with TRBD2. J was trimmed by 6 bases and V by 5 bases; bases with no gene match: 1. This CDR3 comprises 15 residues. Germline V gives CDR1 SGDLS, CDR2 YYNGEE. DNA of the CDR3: TGTGCCAGCAGTGGGACTAGCGGGGGGGCCGGGGAGCTGTTTTTT. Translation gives CASSGTSGGAGELFF.

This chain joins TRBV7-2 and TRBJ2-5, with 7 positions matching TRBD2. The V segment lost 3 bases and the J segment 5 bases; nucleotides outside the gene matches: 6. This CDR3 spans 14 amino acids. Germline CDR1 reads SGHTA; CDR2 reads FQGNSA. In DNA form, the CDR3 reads TGTGCCAGCAGCTTTGGCTGGGGGGGGGAGACCCAGTACTTC. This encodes CASSFGWGGETQYF.

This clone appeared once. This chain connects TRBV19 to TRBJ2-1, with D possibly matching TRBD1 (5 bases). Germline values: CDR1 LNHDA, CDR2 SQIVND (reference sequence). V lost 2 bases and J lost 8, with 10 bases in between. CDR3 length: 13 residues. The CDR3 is CASSIRIRDEQFF. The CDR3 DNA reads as TGTGCCAGTAGTATAAGGATCAGGGATGAGCAGTTCTTC.

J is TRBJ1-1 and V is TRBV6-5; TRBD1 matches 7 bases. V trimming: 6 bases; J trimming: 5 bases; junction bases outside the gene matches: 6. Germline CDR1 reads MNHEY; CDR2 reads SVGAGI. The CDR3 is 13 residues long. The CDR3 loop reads CASRQTGWTEAFF. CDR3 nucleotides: TGTGCCAGCAGACAGACAGGGTGGACTGAAGCTTTCTTT.

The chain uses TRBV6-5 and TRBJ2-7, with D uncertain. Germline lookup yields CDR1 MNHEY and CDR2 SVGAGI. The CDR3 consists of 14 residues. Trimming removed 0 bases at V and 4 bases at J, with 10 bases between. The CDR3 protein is CASSYSMTGYEQYF. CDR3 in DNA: TGTGCCAGCAGTTACTCGATGACTGGGTACGAGCAGTACTTC.

CDR3 residues: CATSTRTGETQYF. The CDR3 DNA is TGTGCCACCAGCACCAGGACAGGGGAGACCCAGTACTTC. This chain links TRBV15 with TRBJ2-5; 8 bases agree with TRBD1. With 4 bases clipped from V and 5 bases from J, the junction kept 3 bases outside the gene matches. The CDR3 runs to 13 residues. Germline lookup yields CDR1 LNHNV and CDR2 YYDKDF (reference sequence).

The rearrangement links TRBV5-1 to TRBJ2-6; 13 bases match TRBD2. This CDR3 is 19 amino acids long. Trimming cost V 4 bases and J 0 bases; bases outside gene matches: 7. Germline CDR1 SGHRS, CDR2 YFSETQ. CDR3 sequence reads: CASSLSGLAGISGANVLTF. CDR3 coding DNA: TGCGCCAGCAGCCTCTCGGGACTAGCGGGGATCTCTGGGGCCAACGTCCTGACTTTC.

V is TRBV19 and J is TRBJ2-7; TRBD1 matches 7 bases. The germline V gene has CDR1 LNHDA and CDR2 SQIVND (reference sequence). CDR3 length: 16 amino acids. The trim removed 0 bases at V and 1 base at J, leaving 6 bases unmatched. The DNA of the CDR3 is TGTGCCAGTAGTATAGATCACAGGGGTGGGTCCTACGAGCAGTACTTC. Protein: CASSIDHRGGSYEQYF.

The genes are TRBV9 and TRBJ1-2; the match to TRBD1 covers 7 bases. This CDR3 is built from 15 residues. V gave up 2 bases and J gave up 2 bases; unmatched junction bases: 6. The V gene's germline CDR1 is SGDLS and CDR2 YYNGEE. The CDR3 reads CASSVSGGPNYGYTF. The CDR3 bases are TGTGCCAGCAGCGTGTCAGGGGGGCCGAACTATGGCTACACCTTC.

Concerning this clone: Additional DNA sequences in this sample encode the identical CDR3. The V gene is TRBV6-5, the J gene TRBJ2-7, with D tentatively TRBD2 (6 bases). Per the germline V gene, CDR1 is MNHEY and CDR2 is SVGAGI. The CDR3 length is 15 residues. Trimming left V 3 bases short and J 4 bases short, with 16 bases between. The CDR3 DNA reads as TGTGCCAGCAGTTATTTTTCAGCGGGCAAGTACGAGCAGTACTTC. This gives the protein CASSYFSAGKYEQYF.

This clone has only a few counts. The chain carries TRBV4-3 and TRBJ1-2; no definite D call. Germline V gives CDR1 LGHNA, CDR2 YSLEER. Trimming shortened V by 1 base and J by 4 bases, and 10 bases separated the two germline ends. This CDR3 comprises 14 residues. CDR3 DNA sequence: TGCGCCAGCAGCCAAGCGGGGAGGTTCTATGGCTACACCTTC. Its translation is CASSQAGRFYGYTF.

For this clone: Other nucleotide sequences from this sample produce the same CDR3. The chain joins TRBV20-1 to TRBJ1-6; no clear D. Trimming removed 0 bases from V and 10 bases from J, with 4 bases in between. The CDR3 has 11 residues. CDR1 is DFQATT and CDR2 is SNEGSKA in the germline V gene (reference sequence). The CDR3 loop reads CSARDGSPLHF. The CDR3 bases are TGCAGTGCTAGAGACGGGTCACCCCTCCACTTT.

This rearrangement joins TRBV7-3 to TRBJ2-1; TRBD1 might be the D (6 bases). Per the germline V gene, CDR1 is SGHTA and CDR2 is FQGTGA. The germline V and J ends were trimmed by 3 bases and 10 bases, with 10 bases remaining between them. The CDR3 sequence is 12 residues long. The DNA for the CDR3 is TGTGCCAGCAGCTTTATTGGACAGGAGCAGTTCTTC. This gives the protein CASSFIGQEQFF.

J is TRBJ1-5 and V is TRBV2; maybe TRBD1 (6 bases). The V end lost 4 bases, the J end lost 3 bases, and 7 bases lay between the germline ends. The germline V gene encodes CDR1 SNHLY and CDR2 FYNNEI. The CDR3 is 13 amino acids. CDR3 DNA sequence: TGTGCCAGCAGTGGGGGGCCCAATCAGCCCCAGCATTTT. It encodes CASSGGPNQPQHF.

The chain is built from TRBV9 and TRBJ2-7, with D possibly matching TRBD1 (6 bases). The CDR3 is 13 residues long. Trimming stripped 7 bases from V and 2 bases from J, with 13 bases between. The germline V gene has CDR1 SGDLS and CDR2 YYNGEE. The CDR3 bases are TGTGCCAGCTGCCGGGACACCCCCTACGAGCAGTACTTC. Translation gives CASCRDTPYEQYF.

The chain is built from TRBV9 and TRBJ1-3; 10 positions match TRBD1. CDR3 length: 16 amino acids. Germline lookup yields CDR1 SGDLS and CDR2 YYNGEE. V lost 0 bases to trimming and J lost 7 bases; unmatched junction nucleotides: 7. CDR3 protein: CASSVAPGTGENTIYF. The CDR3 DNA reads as TGTGCCAGCAGCGTAGCCCCTGGGACAGGGGAGAACACCATATATTTT. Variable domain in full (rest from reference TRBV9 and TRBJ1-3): DSGVTQTPKHLITATGQRVTLRCSPRSGDLSVYWYQQSLDQGLQFLIQYYNGEERAKGNILERFSAQQFPDLHSELNLSSLELGDSALYFCASSVAPGTGENTIYFGEGSWLTVV.